This record covers a single TCR beta chain. Antigen specificity is unknown. Assay: immunoSEQ multiplex PCR; the TCRdb copy retains only in-frame clones and omits some. There are some 130,000 clones in the sample; roughly 87% occur only once, and 1.4% to 1.5% lies in the top ten. The entry originates in a study of T cell responses to AZD1222 COVID-19 vaccine. Findings and limits, study-wide: Possibly, clonal diversity was underestimated; donors were largely white British and included more females. Nearly half of spike-specific TCRs reportedly go after variant regions that carry no mutations.

Germline CDR1 reads LGHNA; CDR2 reads YSLEER. V trimming: 2 bases; J trimming: 0 bases; junction bases outside the gene matches: 4. The CDR3 sequence is 17 residues long. V and J are TRBV4-3 and TRBJ2-3, with TRBD2 identical over 11 bases. This TCR was recovered from an adult in good health. Specimen: peripheral blood, collected on day 0 of AZD1222 vaccination. DNA of the CDR3: TGCGCCAGCAGCCAATCTAGCGGGGGGTCTAGCACAGATACGCAGTATTTT. Amino acid sequence: CASSQSSGGSSTDTQYF.